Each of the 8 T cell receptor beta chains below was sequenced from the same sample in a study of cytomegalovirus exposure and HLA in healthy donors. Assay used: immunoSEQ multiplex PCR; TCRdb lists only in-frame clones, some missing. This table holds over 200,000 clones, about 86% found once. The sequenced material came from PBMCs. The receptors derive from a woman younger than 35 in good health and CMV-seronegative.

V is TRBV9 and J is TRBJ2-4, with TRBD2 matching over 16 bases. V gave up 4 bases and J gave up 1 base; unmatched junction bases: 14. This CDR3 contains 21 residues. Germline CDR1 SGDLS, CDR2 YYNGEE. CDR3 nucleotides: TGTGCCAGCAGCCCTGGGTCCGGGACTAGCGGGGGGGGAGAGGCCAAAAACATTCAGTACTTC. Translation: CASSPGSGTSGGGEAKNIQYF.

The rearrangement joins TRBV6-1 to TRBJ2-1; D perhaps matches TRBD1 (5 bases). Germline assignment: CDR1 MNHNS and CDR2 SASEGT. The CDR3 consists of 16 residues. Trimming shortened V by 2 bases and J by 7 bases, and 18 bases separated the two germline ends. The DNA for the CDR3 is TGTGCCAGCAGTGAATTGGCCAGGGTCGGTAAAAATGAGCAGTTCTTC. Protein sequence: CASSELARVGKNEQFF.

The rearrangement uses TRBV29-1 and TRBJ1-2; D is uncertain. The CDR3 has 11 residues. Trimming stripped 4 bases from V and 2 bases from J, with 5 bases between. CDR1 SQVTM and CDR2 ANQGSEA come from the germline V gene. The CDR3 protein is CSVGGNYGYTF. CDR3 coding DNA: TGCAGCGTTGGCGGGAACTATGGCTACACCTTC.

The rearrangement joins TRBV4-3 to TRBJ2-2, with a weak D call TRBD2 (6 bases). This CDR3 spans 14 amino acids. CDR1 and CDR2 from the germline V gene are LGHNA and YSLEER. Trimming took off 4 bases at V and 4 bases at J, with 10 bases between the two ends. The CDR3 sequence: CASSLSSVTGELFF. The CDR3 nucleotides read TGCGCCAGCAGCCTGTCTAGCGTCACCGGGGAGCTGTTTTTT.

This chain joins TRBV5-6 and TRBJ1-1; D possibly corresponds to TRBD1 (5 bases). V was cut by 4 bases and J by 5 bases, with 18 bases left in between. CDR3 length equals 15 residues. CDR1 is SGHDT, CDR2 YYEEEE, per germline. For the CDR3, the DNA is TGTGCCAGCAGCCCCACGGCTGACAGCCTAACTGAAGCTTTCTTT. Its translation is CASSPTADSLTEAFF.

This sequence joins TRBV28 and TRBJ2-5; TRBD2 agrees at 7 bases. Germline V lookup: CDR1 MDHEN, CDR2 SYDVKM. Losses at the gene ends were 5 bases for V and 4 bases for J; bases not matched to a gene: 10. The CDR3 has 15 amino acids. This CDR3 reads CASSPGSGLAETQYF. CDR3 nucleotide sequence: TGTGCCAGCAGTCCGGGTAGCGGGCTCGCAGAGACCCAGTACTTC.

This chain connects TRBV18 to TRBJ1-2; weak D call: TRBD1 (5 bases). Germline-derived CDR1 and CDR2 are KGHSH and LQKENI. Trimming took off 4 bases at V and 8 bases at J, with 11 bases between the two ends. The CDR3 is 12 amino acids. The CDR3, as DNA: TGTGCCAGCTCACAGGGGTCTCGAGGCTACACCTTC. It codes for CASSQGSRGYTF. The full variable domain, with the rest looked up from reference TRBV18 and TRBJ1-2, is NAGVMQNPRHLVRRRGQEARLRCSPMKGHSHVYWYRQLPEEGLKFMVYLQKENIIDESGMPKERFSAEFPKEGPSILRIQQVVRGDSAAYFCASSQGSRGYTFGSGTRLTVV.

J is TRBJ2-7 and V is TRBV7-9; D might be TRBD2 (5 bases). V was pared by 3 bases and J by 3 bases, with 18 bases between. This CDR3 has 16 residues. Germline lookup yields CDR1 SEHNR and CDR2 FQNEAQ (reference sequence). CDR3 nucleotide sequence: TGTGCCAGCAGCTTTTCGGAGGAACAGCGAAACTACGAGCAGTACTTC. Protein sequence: CASSFSEEQRNYEQYF.